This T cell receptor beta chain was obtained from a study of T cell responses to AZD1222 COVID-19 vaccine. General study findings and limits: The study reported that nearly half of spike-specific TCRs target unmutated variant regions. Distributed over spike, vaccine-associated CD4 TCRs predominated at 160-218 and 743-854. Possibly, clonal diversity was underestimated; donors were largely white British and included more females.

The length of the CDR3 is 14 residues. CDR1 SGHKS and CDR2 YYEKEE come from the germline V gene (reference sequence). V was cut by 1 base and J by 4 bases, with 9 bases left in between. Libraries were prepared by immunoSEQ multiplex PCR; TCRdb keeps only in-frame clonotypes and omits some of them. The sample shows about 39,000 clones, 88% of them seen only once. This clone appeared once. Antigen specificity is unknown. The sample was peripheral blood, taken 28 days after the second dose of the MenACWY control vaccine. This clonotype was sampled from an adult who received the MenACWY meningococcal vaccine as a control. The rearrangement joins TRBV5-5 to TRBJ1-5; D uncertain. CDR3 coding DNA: TGTGCCAGCAGCTTGTTGGCAGGTAATCAGCCCCAGCATTTT. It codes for CASSLLAGNQPQHF.